These 24 T cell receptor beta chains came from one sample sequenced in a study of graft-versus-host responses after intestinal transplantation. Sequenced by immunoSEQ multiplex PCR; TCRdb stores in-frame clones only, minus some. Altogether 40,000 or so clones are present, roughly 89% being singletons, with the ten largest covering around 7%. The input for sequencing was PBMCs, taken 260 to 280 days after transplant. The receptors derive from a human patient who received an intestinal transplant, so some T cells may come from the graft donor.

The chain carries TRBV4-1 and TRBJ1-1; TRBD1 might be the D (6 bases). Per germline, CDR1 MGHRA and CDR2 YSYEKL. V lost 4 bases and J lost 2, with 11 bases in between. The CDR3 consists of 14 residues. CDR3 coding DNA: TGCGCCAGCAGCCGGACAGAGATTAACACTGAAGCTTTCTTT. It specifies CASSRTEINTEAFF.

This clone is a singleton in its sample. The rearrangement joins TRBV10-3 to TRBJ1-2; D possibly corresponds to TRBD1 (5 bases). The germline CDR1 and CDR2 sequences are ENHRY and SYGVKD. Trimming stripped 2 bases from V and 4 bases from J, with 11 bases between. This CDR3 region has 14 residues. This chain's CDR3 is CAISETTASYGYTF. Here the CDR3 DNA reads TGTGCCATCAGTGAGACGACAGCCTCCTATGGCTACACCTTC.

This chain connects TRBV5-5 to TRBJ1-1; no definite D call. The germline V gene has CDR1 SGHKS and CDR2 YYEKEE (reference sequence). The CDR3 sequence is 15 residues long. Trimming left V 0 bases short and J 0 bases short, with 9 bases between. CDR3 nucleotides: TGTGCCAGCAGCTTGGGCCCAATTATGAACACTGAAGCTTTCTTT. Its protein is CASSLGPIMNTEAFF.

The chain uses TRBV9 and TRBJ2-1, with D perhaps given as TRBD1 or TRBD2 (5 bases each). Germline V gene lookup returns CDR1 SGDLS and CDR2 YYNGEE. The CDR3 spans 13 residues. V lost 3 bases, J lost 3 bases, and 7 bases lay in between. The CDR3 spells CASSGGYYNEQFF. The CDR3 DNA reads TGTGCCAGCAGCGGGGGGTACTACAATGAGCAGTTCTTC.

The chain carries TRBV10-2 and TRBJ1-5, with TRBD1 as a possible D gene (6 bases). This CDR3 has 15 residues. V shed 0 bases and J shed 6 bases, with 12 bases lying between them. Germline V gene sequence: CDR1 WSHSY, CDR2 SAAADI. The CDR3 DNA follows: TGCGCCAGCAGTGAGTCGCGGGGGCGCTTTCAGCCCCAGCATTTT. This codes for CASSESRGRFQPQHF.

V and J are TRBV7-2 and TRBJ2-7; D gene unclear. CDR1 SGHTA and CDR2 FQGNSA come from the germline V gene. V was clipped by 4 bases and J by 6 bases, with 13 bases between them. The CDR3 consists of 13 residues. CDR3 protein: CASSSLIVGEQYF. In DNA form, the CDR3 reads TGTGCCAGCAGCTCTTTAATAGTCGGCGAGCAGTACTTC.

The gene calls are TRBV27 and TRBJ1-6; D ambiguous. From germline, CDR1 is MNHEY and CDR2 SMNVEV (reference sequence). Trimming shortened V by 3 bases and J by 3 bases, and 6 bases separated the two germline ends. CDR3 length: 14 amino acids. The CDR3 DNA is TGTGCCAGCAGTTTGGAGAACTATAATTCACCCCTCCACTTT. This encodes CASSLENYNSPLHF.

The count of this clone is one. This chain links TRBV11-2 with TRBJ2-7, with 11 bases fitting TRBD1. Trimming removed 1 base from V and 3 bases from J; junction bases left unmatched: 8. The V gene's germline CDR1 is SGHAT and CDR2 FQNNGV. This CDR3 spans 17 amino acids. CDR3 DNA sequence: TGTGCCAGCAGCTTAGTAGTGGGGGACAGGGGGTTCTACGAGCAGTACTTC. Its translation: CASSLVVGDRGFYEQYF.

This sequence joins TRBV20-1 and TRBJ2-3; D is ambiguous. Germline CDR1 reads DFQATT; CDR2 reads SNEGSKA (reference sequence). With 0 bases removed from V and 8 bases from J, the gap between germline ends came to 6 bases. The CDR3 contains 11 residues. CDR3 amino acids: CSARDRGTQYF. CDR3 DNA sequence: TGCAGTGCTAGAGATCGAGGTACGCAGTATTTT.

The chain employs TRBV11-2 and TRBJ2-1; no definite D call. Between the trimmed V and J ends, which lost 5 bases and 9 bases, there was a span of 11 bases. CDR3 size: 12 residues. CDR1 and CDR2 (germline): SGHAT, FQNNGV. In DNA, the CDR3 is TGTGCCAGCAGCGAGTTACATATTGAGCAGTTCTTC. This translates into CASSELHIEQFF.

This rearrangement joins TRBV4-2 to TRBJ1-5; no clear D. V shed 0 bases and J shed 6 bases, with 6 bases lying between them. CDR1 and CDR2 (germline): LGHNA, YNFKEQ. This CDR3 has 13 residues. CDR3 DNA: TGTGCCAGCAGCCAAGATTGGGTTCAGCCCCAGCATTTT. Its protein is CASSQDWVQPQHF.

This clone was counted only a few times. This chain links TRBV5-5 with TRBJ2-7, with TRBD1 identical over 10 bases. CDR1 SGHKS and CDR2 YYEKEE come from the germline V gene (reference sequence). V lost 2 bases and J lost 6; bases outside the gene matches: 8. The CDR3 extends over 15 amino acids. The DNA of the CDR3 is TGTGCCAGCAGCTTTAGACAGGGGGCTCCTTTCGAGCAGTACTTC. Residues: CASSFRQGAPFEQYF.

The rearrangement links TRBV5-1 to TRBJ1-5, with a weak D call TRBD1 (5 bases). V lost 1 base and J 4 bases, leaving 12 bases between the germline ends. The CDR3 spans 15 residues. Germline CDR1 reads SGHRS; CDR2 reads YFSETQ. CDR3 protein: CASSLNGGSNQPQHF. The DNA of the CDR3 is TGCGCCAGCAGCTTGAATGGGGGTTCTAATCAGCCCCAGCATTTT.

The CDR3 loop is CASSLGIAGGQETQYF. In DNA form, the CDR3 reads TGTGCCAGCAGCCTCGGAATAGCGGGGGGACAAGAGACCCAGTACTTC. The chain carries TRBV7-9 and TRBJ2-5; 10 bases are a match to TRBD2. Germline lookup yields CDR1 SEHNR and CDR2 FQNEAQ (reference sequence). This CDR3 region has 16 residues. V trimming: 5 bases; J trimming: 2 bases; junction bases outside the gene matches: 8.

A few counts support this clone. The chain joins TRBV4-1 to TRBJ1-1, with D unclear. V lost 3 bases to trimming and J lost 1 base, with 12 bases between them. Germline CDR1 reads MGHRA; CDR2 reads YSYEKL. The CDR3 covers 15 residues. As DNA, the CDR3 is TGCGCCAGCAGCCATCGGAAACAGCGGAACACTGAAGCTTTCTTT. Translating it yields CASSHRKQRNTEAFF.

This clone was detected only once. This CDR3 is CASSEAKEGPYNEKLFF. CDR3 coding DNA: TGTGCCAGCAGTGAAGCTAAGGAGGGGCCTTATAATGAAAAACTGTTTTTT. This sequence joins TRBV2 and TRBJ1-4, with TRBD1 as a possible D gene (5 bases). Trimming pared 0 bases from V and 4 bases from J, leaving 15 bases between. The length of the CDR3 is 17 residues. In germline, CDR1 is SNHLY, CDR2 FYNNEI.

This chain joins TRBV11-2 and TRBJ2-5, with unresolved D. Germline V gene data show CDR1 as SGHAT and CDR2 as FQNNGV. The CDR3 has 13 amino acids. V was trimmed by 1 base and J by 2 bases, leaving 5 bases between them. The CDR3 protein is CASSLVTQETQYF. CDR3 nucleotides: TGTGCCAGCAGCTTAGTTACGCAAGAGACCCAGTACTTC.

The chain links TRBV6-4 to TRBJ2-2; D unresolved. V was pared by 1 base and J by 2 bases, with 11 bases between. This CDR3 has 16 amino acids. Germline CDR1 MRHNA, CDR2 SNTAGT. The CDR3 is CASSDFPEANTGELFF. The CDR3 bases are TGTGCCAGCAGTGACTTCCCCGAAGCTAACACCGGGGAGCTGTTTTTT.

The rearrangement links TRBV9 to TRBJ1-1; perhaps TRBD1 as D (5 bases). V was trimmed by 1 base and J by 10 bases, leaving 14 bases between them. The CDR3 is 13 amino acids. Germline assignment: CDR1 SGDLS and CDR2 YYNGEE. The DNA for the CDR3 is TGTGCCAGCAGCGTAACGGAGGGACCTAGAGCTTTCTTT. Translation: CASSVTEGPRAFF.

This chain connects TRBV4-1 to TRBJ1-3; TRBD1 matches at 7 bases. The V and J ends lost 2 bases and 2 bases, in that order; junction bases with no gene match: 6. The CDR3 runs to 16 residues. CDR1 is MGHRA, CDR2 YSYEKL, per germline. The CDR3: CASSQFFRGAGNTIYF. The CDR3 nucleotides are TGCGCCAGCAGCCAATTTTTCAGGGGGGCTGGAAACACCATATATTTT.

This sequence joins TRBV5-1 and TRBJ1-1; 7 bases line up with TRBD1. This CDR3 comprises 15 residues. Looked up from germline, CDR1 is SGHRS and CDR2 is YFSETQ. V lost 2 bases and J lost 2; bases outside the gene matches: 6. CDR3 DNA: TGCGCCAGCAGCTTTGGAGACAGGGATAACACTGAAGCTTTCTTT. Residues: CASSFGDRDNTEAFF.

This clone was seen a handful of times. The rearrangement joins TRBV6-5 to TRBJ2-7, with 10 positions matching TRBD2. CDR1 is MNHEY and CDR2 is SVGAGI in the germline V gene. The J segment lost 6 bases and the V segment lost 5 bases, leaving 10 bases of the junction unmatched. The CDR3 loop spans 15 amino acids. The CDR3, as DNA: TGTGCCAGCAGTGTTTTTACTAGCGGGGTCAGCGAGCAGTACTTC. It specifies CASSVFTSGVSEQYF.

V and J are TRBV13 and TRBJ2-3; no firm D call. This CDR3 is 13 amino acids long. Germline loops: CDR1 PRHDT, CDR2 FYEKMQ (reference sequence). V was trimmed by 4 bases and J by 3 bases, leaving 8 bases between them. Here the CDR3 reads CASSSRLTDTQYF. The CDR3 coding sequence is TGTGCCAGCAGCTCGCGTTTAACAGATACGCAGTATTTT.

The chain combines TRBV6-6 with TRBJ2-7; 9 bases fit TRBD1. Germline V gene data show CDR1 as MNHNY and CDR2 as SVGAGI (reference sequence). This CDR3 has 16 amino acids. The V gene end was trimmed by 0 bases and the J gene end by 5 bases; junction bases not matched to a gene: 8. Written as DNA, the CDR3 is TGTGCCAGCAGTTACTCGATAGGACAGGGGCCCCACGAGCAGTACTTC. This gives the protein CASSYSIGQGPHEQYF.